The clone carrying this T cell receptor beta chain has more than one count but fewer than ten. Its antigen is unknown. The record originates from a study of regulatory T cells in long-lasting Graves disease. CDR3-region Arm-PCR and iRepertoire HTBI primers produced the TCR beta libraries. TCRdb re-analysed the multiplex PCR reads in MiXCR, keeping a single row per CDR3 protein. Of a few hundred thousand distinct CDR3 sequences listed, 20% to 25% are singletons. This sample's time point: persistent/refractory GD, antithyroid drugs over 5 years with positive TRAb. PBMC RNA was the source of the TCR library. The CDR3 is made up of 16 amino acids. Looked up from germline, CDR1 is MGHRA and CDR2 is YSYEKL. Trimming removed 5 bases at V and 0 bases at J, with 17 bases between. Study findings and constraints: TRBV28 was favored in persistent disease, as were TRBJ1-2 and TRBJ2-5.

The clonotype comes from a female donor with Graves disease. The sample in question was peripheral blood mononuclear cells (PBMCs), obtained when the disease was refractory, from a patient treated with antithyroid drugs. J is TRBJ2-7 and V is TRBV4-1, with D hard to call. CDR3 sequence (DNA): TGCGCCAGCAGCACCCATCCGAATCAGGTCTCCTACGAGCAGTACTTC. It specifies CASSTHPNQVSYEQYF.